This TCR beta chain was found in a study of Ad26.COV2.S vaccination and SARS-CoV-2 variants. Clones were read by immunoSEQ multiplex PCR, and TCRdb kept only the in-frame ones, dropping some. The data contain under 150,000 clones, more than 80% of them singletons. Deletions cut 5 bases from V and 4 bases from J, with 12 bases between. This CDR3 contains 13 residues. The V gene's germline CDR1 is SGHRS and CDR2 YFSETQ. With respect to this clone: What it binds is not known.

Broader study findings: Recipients of vaccine and of placebo showed similar breadth of their non-spike TCR repertoires. In vaccinated individuals, spike-specific CD8+ and CD4+ T cell responses reportedly displayed substantial breadth.

This sequence was found in a human donor who had recovered from COVID-19. The chain combines TRBV5-1 with TRBJ1-1; no reliable D call. The sequencing here drew on peripheral blood, taken after recovery from COVID-19. CDR3 sequence: CASSSPTGTEAFF. In DNA form, the CDR3 reads TGCGCCAGCAGTTCTCCCACGGGCACTGAAGCTTTCTTT.